Following are 20 T cell receptor beta chains from one sample sequenced in a study of cytomegalovirus exposure and HLA in healthy donors. Libraries were prepared by immunoSEQ multiplex PCR; TCRdb keeps only in-frame clonotypes and omits some of them. The sample has under 200,000 clones; under 90% are singletons. The material sequenced was PBMCs. The receptors originated from a woman between 18 and 30 years old in good health and CMV-seropositive.

This chain connects TRBV28 to TRBJ2-6; D unclear. Germline V gene sequence: CDR1 MDHEN, CDR2 SYDVKM. Deletions cut 6 bases from V and 4 bases from J, with 16 bases between. There are 16 residues in the CDR3. In DNA form, the CDR3 reads TGTGCCAGCAGCCCGAACGGATGGGCCGGGGCCAACGTCCTGACTTTC. Translating gives CASSPNGWAGANVLTF.

The chain carries TRBV28 and TRBJ1-4; no firm D call. The CDR3 is 13 amino acids. V lost 11 bases and J 0 bases, leaving 10 bases between the germline ends. Per germline, CDR1 MDHEN and CDR2 SYDVKM. The CDR3 spells CAGSRATNEKLFF. The CDR3 DNA reads TGTGCCGGGAGCAGAGCAACTAATGAAAAACTGTTTTTT.

The chain combines TRBV9 with TRBJ1-1; unclear D gene. Looked up from germline, CDR1 is SGDLS and CDR2 is YYNGEE. V lost 4 bases and J lost 8, with 15 bases in between. This CDR3 spans 13 amino acids. The CDR3 spells CASSLRGDGEAFF. Written as DNA, the CDR3 is TGTGCCAGCAGCCTAAGAGGCGACGGGGAAGCTTTCTTT. The full variable domain, completed using reference TRBV9 and TRBJ1-1, is DSGVTQTPKHLITATGQRVTLRCSPRSGDLSVYWYQQSLDQGLQFLIQYYNGEERAKGNILERFSAQQFPDLHSELNLSSLELGDSALYFCASSLRGDGEAFFGQGTRLTVV.

V usage is TRBV6-5 and J usage is TRBJ2-1; D is possibly TRBD2 (6 bases). With 5 bases removed from V and 5 bases from J, the gap between germline ends came to 13 bases. The length of the CDR3 is 14 residues. The germline CDR1 and CDR2 sequences are MNHEY and SVGAGI. The CDR3 loop is CASSLSGGDNEQFF. The CDR3 nucleotides are TGTGCCAGCAGTCTTAGCGGAGGAGACAATGAGCAGTTCTTC.

This sequence joins TRBV10-3 and TRBJ2-5; 14 nucleotides match TRBD2. Germline CDR1 ENHRY, CDR2 SYGVKD. This CDR3 spans 16 amino acids. Trimming took 2 bases from V and 4 from J; bases not matched to a gene: 3. Here the CDR3 reads CAISEGLAGGLETQYF. The CDR3 nucleotides are TGTGCCATCAGTGAGGGACTAGCGGGAGGACTAGAGACCCAGTACTTC.

This clone appeared a single time. The chain links TRBV6-5 to TRBJ2-7; D ambiguous. V lost 5 bases and J 3 bases, leaving 14 bases between the germline ends. The CDR3 contains 14 residues. Germline CDR1 and CDR2: MNHEY and SVGAGI. The CDR3 loop reads CASSSRPSGYEQYF. The CDR3 DNA follows: TGTGCCAGCAGTAGCCGTCCTTCTGGCTACGAGCAGTACTTC.

The gene calls are TRBV30 and TRBJ2-7, with no clear D. The CDR3 runs to 12 residues. V was pared by 0 bases and J by 3 bases, with 6 bases between. The V gene's germline CDR1 is GTSNPN and CDR2 SVGIG (reference sequence). CDR3 DNA sequence: TGTGCCTGGAGTGTATTCGGCTACGAGCAGTACTTC. Encoded protein: CAWSVFGYEQYF.

The genes are TRBV30 and TRBJ2-3; 10 bases agree with TRBD2. The germline V gene has CDR1 GTSNPN and CDR2 SVGIG (reference sequence). V lost 3 bases and J lost 5; bases outside the gene matches: 5. This CDR3 spans 14 amino acids. CDR3 region: CAWSRAGGLDTQYF. The CDR3 DNA reads TGTGCCTGGAGCCGAGCGGGAGGGTTAGATACGCAGTATTTT.

The chain uses TRBV27 and TRBJ2-1; no reliable D call. This CDR3 has 15 amino acids. The V gene lost 0 bases and the J gene lost 2 bases, with 8 bases spanning the gap. The V gene's germline CDR1 is MNHEY and CDR2 SMNVEV (reference sequence). CDR3 protein: CASSLSGYTYNEQFF. The CDR3, as DNA: TGTGCCAGCAGTTTATCGGGCTATACCTACAATGAGCAGTTCTTC.

The CDR3 region has the DNA TGTGCCAGTAGTATTGAATCAGGGATGAACACTGAAGCTTTCTTT. Protein sequence: CASSIESGMNTEAFF. The chain combines TRBV19 with TRBJ1-1; D may be TRBD1 (5 bases). The CDR3 is made up of 15 amino acids. Germline CDR1 LNHDA, CDR2 SQIVND (reference sequence). With 3 bases removed from V and 0 bases from J, the gap between germline ends came to 11 bases.

V usage is TRBV5-4 and J usage is TRBJ2-7; 12 bases match TRBD1. The CDR3 totals 15 residues. With V trimmed by 5 bases and J by 4 bases, 7 bases remained unmatched. Germline V gene data show CDR1 as SGHNT and CDR2 as YYREEE (reference sequence). CDR3 sequence (DNA): TGTGCCAGCAGTAGGGGACAGGGGGCGAGGTACGAGCAGTACTTC. Translating gives CASSRGQGARYEQYF.

The gene calls are TRBV6-1 and TRBJ2-7, with 14 bases that match TRBD2. The CDR3 spans 15 residues. Germline CDR1 is MNHNS and CDR2 is SASEGT. After removal of 4 bases from V and 4 bases from J, the junction contained 3 bases not matched to a gene. This chain's CDR3 is CASSGGLAGVYEQYF. Here the CDR3 DNA reads TGTGCCAGCAGTGGGGGACTAGCGGGAGTGTACGAGCAGTACTTC.

This clone was seen once. The chain combines TRBV15 with TRBJ2-5; 7 bases map to TRBD1. CDR1 and CDR2 (germline): LNHNV, YYDKDF (reference sequence). Trimming took 3 bases from V and 4 from J; bases not matched to a gene: 5. This CDR3 is built from 14 residues. CDR3 nucleotide sequence: TGTGCCACCAGCAGCAGGGACAGTTCAGAGACCCAGTACTTC. This sequence encodes CATSSRDSSETQYF.

This clone was picked up one time. The rearrangement links TRBV28 to TRBJ2-3; D is undetermined. Trimming cost V 2 bases and J 4 bases, with 7 bases left between them. Germline V gene data show CDR1 as MDHEN and CDR2 as SYDVKM. CDR3 size: 13 residues. The CDR3 coding sequence is TGTGCCAGCAGTTTAATGGGCTCAGATACGCAGTATTTT. It specifies CASSLMGSDTQYF.

V gene TRBV12-5 combines with J gene TRBJ2-1, with 8 nucleotides matching TRBD2. CDR3 size: 15 residues. From germline, CDR1 is LGHNT and CDR2 FRNRAP. V shed 6 bases and J 1 base; nucleotides not matched to a gene: 5. As DNA, the CDR3 is TGTGCTAGTGGCCCAACTAGCGGTTCCTACAATGAGCAGTTCTTC. It is translated as CASGPTSGSYNEQFF. Looking up the rest from reference TRBV12-5 and TRBJ2-1 gives the full variable domain: DARVTQTPRHKVTEMGQEVTMRCQPILGHNTVFWYRQTMMQGLELLAYFRNRAPLDDSGMPKDRFSAEMPDATLATLKIQPSEPRDSAVYFCASGPTSGSYNEQFFGPGTRLTVL.

The rearrangement uses TRBV5-1 and TRBJ1-5, with D tentatively TRBD1 (6 bases). V shed 4 bases and J shed 6 bases, with 17 bases lying between them. This CDR3 is built from 15 residues. Germline V gene data show CDR1 as SGHRS and CDR2 as YFSETQ. The CDR3: CASSPGQFPGQPQHF. As DNA, the CDR3 is TGCGCCAGCAGCCCCGGACAGTTCCCAGGTCAGCCCCAGCATTTT.

The rearrangement links TRBV10-3 to TRBJ2-7; D possibly corresponds to TRBD1 (5 bases). The CDR3 is 12 amino acids. The V end lost 3 bases, the J end lost 6 bases, and 9 bases lay between the germline ends. Germline CDR1 ENHRY, CDR2 SYGVKD. The CDR3 nucleotides read TGTGCCATCAGTGAAGGGGTACCCGAGCAGTACTTC. It yields the protein CAISEGVPEQYF.

The chain uses TRBV7-8 and TRBJ1-4, with TRBD1 identical over 9 bases. The CDR3 has 14 amino acids. From germline, CDR1 is SGHVS and CDR2 FQNEAQ. With V trimmed by 5 bases and J by 7 bases, 5 bases remained unmatched. CDR3 sequence: CASSVQGASEKLFF. For the CDR3, the DNA is TGTGCCAGCAGCGTACAGGGGGCGAGTGAAAAACTGTTTTTT.

V is TRBV12-5 and J is TRBJ2-7, with 13 bases that match TRBD2. Per germline, CDR1 LGHNT and CDR2 FRNRAP. The length of the CDR3 is 17 residues. Unmatched junction bases numbered 10, after V lost 4 bases and J lost 4 bases. The CDR3 DNA reads TGTGCTAGTGGTTCCAGCAAGACTAGCGGGAGGTTGTACGAGCAGTACTTC. This gives the protein CASGSSKTSGRLYEQYF. Based on the CDR3 plus reference TRBV12-5 and TRBJ2-7, the full variable domain is DARVTQTPRHKVTEMGQEVTMRCQPILGHNTVFWYRQTMMQGLELLAYFRNRAPLDDSGMPKDRFSAEMPDATLATLKIQPSEPRDSAVYFCASGSSKTSGRLYEQYFGPGTRLTVT.

V and J are TRBV6-4 and TRBJ2-3, with TRBD2 matching over 9 bases. The J segment lost 0 bases and the V segment lost 3 bases, leaving 7 bases of the junction unmatched. Germline lookup yields CDR1 MRHNA and CDR2 SNTAGT. The CDR3 totals 17 residues. The CDR3 protein is CASSESAGGSSTDTQYF. The CDR3 coding sequence is TGTGCCAGCAGTGAGTCAGCGGGAGGTTCTAGCACAGATACGCAGTATTTT.